This T cell receptor beta chain was captured by sequencing in a study of graft-versus-host responses after intestinal transplantation. About the research overall: Recipients were given multivisceral, liver-intestinal, or isolated intestinal transplants. Broader study findings: Recipient marrow contained GvH clones, some of which appeared first in ileum or blood. Researchers found peak circulating GvH clone levels linked to early post-transplant HvG declines.

TCRdb's table, derived via immunoSEQ multiplex PCR, lists solely in-frame clones and lacks some. This table has around 67,000 clones, 84% appearing once. A remark on this clone: Its target is unknown.

The CDR3 extends over 19 amino acids. Trimming took 2 bases from V and 6 from J, leaving 25 bases between them. Germline loops: CDR1 MDHEN, CDR2 SYDVKM. Material: unstimulated CD4+ T cells sorted from spleen or lymph node cells, obtained before transplant. The chain couples TRBV28 to TRBJ2-2, with D possibly TRBD2 on 6 matching bases. The receptor was derived from a human donor who was the organ donor for an intestinal transplant. CDR3 DNA sequence: TGTGCCAGCAGTTTAATTCTTCGGTCAGGGAGGATGGTTGCCGGGGAGCTGTTTTTT. Its translation is CASSLILRSGRMVAGELFF.